This TCR beta chain was sequenced for a study of blood T cell repertoires in COVID-19. Study at large: From T cells, B-cell-depleted T cells, or PBMCs came the material, which was cDNA or gDNA.

Assay: immunoSEQ multiplex PCR; the TCRdb copy retains only in-frame clones and omits some. Of roughly 39,000 clones in the sample, about 87% were seen once. The table lists this clone with a count of one. The CDR3 is made up of 10 amino acids. V lost 4 bases, J lost 9 bases, and 6 bases lay in between. From germline, CDR1 is MNHEY and CDR2 SVGEGT. Material: peripheral blood. This receptor was taken from a woman in her sixties or seventies with acute or convalescent COVID-19. The chain joins TRBV6-2 or TRBV6-3 to TRBJ2-5; no reliable D call. The DNA for the CDR3 is TGTGCCAGCAGTTCTGGGCCCCAGTACTTC. It codes for CASSSGPQYF.